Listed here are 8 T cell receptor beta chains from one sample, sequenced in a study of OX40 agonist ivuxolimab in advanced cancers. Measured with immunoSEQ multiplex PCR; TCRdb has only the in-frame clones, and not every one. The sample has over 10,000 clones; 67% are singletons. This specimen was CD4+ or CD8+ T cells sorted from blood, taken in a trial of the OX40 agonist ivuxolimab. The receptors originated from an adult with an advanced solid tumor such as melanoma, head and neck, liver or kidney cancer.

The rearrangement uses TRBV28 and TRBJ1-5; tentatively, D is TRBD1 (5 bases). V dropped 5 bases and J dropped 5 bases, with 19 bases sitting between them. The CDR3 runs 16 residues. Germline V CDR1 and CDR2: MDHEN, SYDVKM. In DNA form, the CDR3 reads TGTGCCAGCAGTACCCCCCAGGGTAGGCAGGATCAGCCCCAGCATTTT. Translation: CASSTPQGRQDQPQHF.

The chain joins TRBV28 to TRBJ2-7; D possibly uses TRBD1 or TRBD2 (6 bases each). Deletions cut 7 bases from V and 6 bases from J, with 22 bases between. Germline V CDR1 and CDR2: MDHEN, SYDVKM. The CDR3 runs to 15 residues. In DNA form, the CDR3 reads TGTGCCAGCAAGAGGGGGGTCAGAGAAGTTGGCGAGCAGTACTTC. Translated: CASKRGVREVGEQYF.

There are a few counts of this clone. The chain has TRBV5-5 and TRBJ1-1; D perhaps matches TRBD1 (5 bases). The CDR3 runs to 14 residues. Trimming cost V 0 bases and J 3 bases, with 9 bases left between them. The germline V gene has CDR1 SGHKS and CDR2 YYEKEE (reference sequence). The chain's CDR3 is CASSLEGIYTEAFF. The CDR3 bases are TGTGCCAGCAGCTTGGAGGGGATATACACTGAAGCTTTCTTT.

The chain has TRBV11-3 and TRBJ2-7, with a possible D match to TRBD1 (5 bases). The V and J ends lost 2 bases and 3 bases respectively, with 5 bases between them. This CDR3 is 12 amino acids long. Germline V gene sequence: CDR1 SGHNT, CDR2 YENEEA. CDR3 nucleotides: TGTGCCAGCAGCTTAACAGGCTACGAGCAGTACTTC. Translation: CASSLTGYEQYF.

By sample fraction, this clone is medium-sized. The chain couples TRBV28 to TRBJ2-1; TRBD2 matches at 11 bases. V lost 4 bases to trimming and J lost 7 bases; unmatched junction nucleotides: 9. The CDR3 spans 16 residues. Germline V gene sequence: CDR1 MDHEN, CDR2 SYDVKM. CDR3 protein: CASSSRLAGPLNEQFF. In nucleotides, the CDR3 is TGTGCCAGCAGTTCCAGACTAGCGGGGCCCTTAAATGAGCAGTTCTTC.

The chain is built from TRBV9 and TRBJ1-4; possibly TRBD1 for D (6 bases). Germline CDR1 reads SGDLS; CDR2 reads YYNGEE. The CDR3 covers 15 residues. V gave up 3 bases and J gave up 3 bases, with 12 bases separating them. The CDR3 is CASSAQGIPNEKLFF. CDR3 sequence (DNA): TGTGCCAGCAGCGCACAGGGTATTCCTAATGAAAAACTGTTTTTT. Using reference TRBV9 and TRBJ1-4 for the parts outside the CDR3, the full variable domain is DSGVTQTPKHLITATGQRVTLRCSPRSGDLSVYWYQQSLDQGLQFLIQYYNGEERAKGNILERFSAQQFPDLHSELNLSSLELGDSALYFCASSAQGIPNEKLFFGSGTQLSVL.

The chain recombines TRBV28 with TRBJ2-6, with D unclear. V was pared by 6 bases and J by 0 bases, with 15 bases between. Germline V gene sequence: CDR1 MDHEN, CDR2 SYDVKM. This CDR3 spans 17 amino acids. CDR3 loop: CASSLRHSSSGANVLTF. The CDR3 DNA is TGTGCCAGCAGCCTACGGCACTCCAGCTCTGGGGCCAACGTCCTGACTTTC. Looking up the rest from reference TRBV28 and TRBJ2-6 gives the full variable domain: DVKVTQSSRYLVKRTGEKVFLECVQDMDHENMFWYRQDPGLGLRLIYFSYDVKMKEKGDIPEGYSVSREKKERFSLILESASTNQTSMYLCASSLRHSSSGANVLTFGAGSRLTVL.

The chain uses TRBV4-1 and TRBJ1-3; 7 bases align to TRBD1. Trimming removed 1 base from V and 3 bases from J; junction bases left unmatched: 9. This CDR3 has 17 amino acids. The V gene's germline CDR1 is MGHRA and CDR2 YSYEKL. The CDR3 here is CASSQGHGGGHGNTIYF. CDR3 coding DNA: TGCGCCAGCAGCCAAGGGCATGGAGGGGGCCATGGAAACACCATATATTTT.